These 22 T cell receptor beta chains were all obtained from the same sample, sequenced in a study of early T cells in non-severe SARS-CoV-2 infection. Using its own MiXCR run on the 5' RACE reads, TCRdb lists one record per CDR3 protein. Of over 90,000 distinct CDR3 sequences listed, around 12% were seen once; the top ten hold approximately 4.7%. The source was whole blood, collected at baseline. The receptors stem from an adult who was a healthcare worker with PCR-confirmed SARS-CoV-2 infection or an uninfected control (not recorded which).

This clonotype was counted only a few times. The chain joins TRBV6-5 to TRBJ2-2, with 7 bases lining up with TRBD1. With V trimmed by 3 bases and J by 3 bases, 7 bases remained unmatched. The CDR3 is 16 residues long. Germline CDR1 and CDR2: MNHEY and SVGAGI. In DNA form, the CDR3 reads TGTGCCAGCAGTTATACTACAGGGGACGACACCGGGGAGCTGTTTTTT. It is translated as CASSYTTGDDTGELFF.

The CDR3 nucleotides read TGCAGCGTTCCGGGACAGGGGGCTTTCAATGAGCAGTTCTTC. This gives the protein CSVPGQGAFNEQFF. V is TRBV29-1 and J is TRBJ2-1; 12 bases are shared with TRBD1. CDR1 and CDR2 (germline): SQVTM, ANQGSEA. The trim removed 5 bases at V and 6 bases at J, leaving 5 bases unmatched. The CDR3 spans 14 residues.

This clonotype was detected ten times or more. The J gene is TRBJ2-1, the V gene TRBV5-4; TRBD2 aligns across 10 bases. The length of the CDR3 is 16 residues. Germline loops: CDR1 SGHNT, CDR2 YYREEE (reference sequence). V shed 4 bases and J 8 bases; nucleotides not matched to a gene: 12. For the CDR3, the DNA is TGTGCCAGCAGCCCATCCCGGACTAGCGGCGGCCATGAGCAGTTCTTC. It yields the protein CASSPSRTSGGHEQFF.

This clonotype was counted between two and nine times. The genes are TRBV5-4 and TRBJ2-2, with 8 bases matching TRBD1. Germline CDR1 is SGHNT and CDR2 is YYREEE (reference sequence). CDR3 size: 15 residues. J was trimmed by 5 bases and V by 10 bases; bases with no gene match: 13. CDR3 loop: CAVAVGQGATGELFF. The DNA for the CDR3 is TGTGCCGTGGCGGTCGGGCAGGGGGCAACCGGGGAGCTGTTTTTT.

This clonotype appeared a few times. The chain is built from TRBV19 and TRBJ2-3, with 9 bases fitting TRBD2. The CDR3 is 16 amino acids. Per the germline V gene, CDR1 is LNHDA and CDR2 is SQIVND (reference sequence). J lost 0 bases, V lost 5 bases, and 6 bases had no gene match. Here the CDR3 reads CASSGGLALSTDTQYF. In DNA, the CDR3 is TGTGCCAGTAGTGGGGGACTAGCACTTAGCACAGATACGCAGTATTTT.

The chain is built from TRBV27 and TRBJ2-1; 8 positions match TRBD2. The CDR3 has 15 amino acids. V lost 2 bases to trimming and J lost 9 bases; unmatched junction nucleotides: 9. Germline V gene data show CDR1 as MNHEY and CDR2 as SMNVEV (reference sequence). The chain's CDR3 is CASSLGSSGKFEQFF. The CDR3 nucleotides read TGTGCCAGCAGTTTAGGTAGTAGCGGGAAGTTTGAGCAGTTCTTC.

The chain has TRBV7-2 and TRBJ1-5, with D possibly matching TRBD1 (6 bases). V shed 4 bases and J shed 1 base, with 8 bases lying between them. This CDR3 has 14 residues. Germline CDR1 and CDR2: SGHTA and FQGNSA. CDR3 in amino acids: CASSWGTSNQPQHF. DNA of the CDR3: TGTGCCAGCAGCTGGGGGACAAGCAATCAGCCCCAGCATTTT.

The rearrangement joins TRBV14 to TRBJ1-6; TRBD1 matches 8 bases. Unmatched junction bases numbered 9, after V lost 4 bases and J lost 10 bases. CDR1 SGHDN and CDR2 FVKESK come from the germline V gene. This CDR3 has 15 amino acids. The CDR3 bases are TGTGCCAGCAGCCCCCCGACAGGGGTGGGATCACCCCTCCACTTT. Translated, it gives CASSPPTGVGSPLHF.

This clonotype was observed at least ten times. The chain carries TRBV5-1 and TRBJ2-5; D ambiguous. The CDR3 has 14 amino acids. The V gene lost 1 base and the J gene lost 2 bases, with 9 bases spanning the gap. CDR1 and CDR2 from the germline V gene are SGHRS and YFSETQ. In DNA, the CDR3 is TGCGCCAGCAGCTTGTATGTCGCACAAGAGACCCAGTACTTC. Protein product: CASSLYVAQETQYF. The whole variable domain, remainder taken from reference TRBV5-1 and TRBJ2-5, is KAGVTQTPRYLIKTRGQQVTLSCSPISGHRSVSWYQQTPGQGLQFLFEYFSETQRNKGNFPGRFSGRQFSNSRSEMNVSTLELGDSALYLCASSLYVAQETQYFGPGTRLLVL.

The rearrangement links TRBV14 to TRBJ1-4; TRBD1 matches at 10 bases. This CDR3 has 15 amino acids. The V segment lost 6 bases and the J segment 2 bases; nucleotides outside the gene matches: 3. The germline gives CDR1 SGHDN, CDR2 FVKESK. Here the CDR3 DNA reads TGTGCCAGCAGAGGACAGGGGGTGACTAATGAAAAACTGTTTTTT. Amino acid sequence: CASRGQGVTNEKLFF.

The genes are TRBV10-3 and TRBJ1-1, with no clear D. Germline values: CDR1 ENHRY, CDR2 SYGVKD. The CDR3 runs to 13 residues. V was pared by 6 bases and J by 0 bases, with 8 bases between. The CDR3 DNA reads as TGTGCCATCAGAAAGTCCATGAACACTGAAGCTTTCTTT. Translating it yields CAIRKSMNTEAFF.

Ten or more counts support this clonotype. This sequence joins TRBV2 and TRBJ2-2; TRBD2 matches 9 bases. Germline-derived CDR1 and CDR2 are SNHLY and FYNNEI. The CDR3 is made up of 15 amino acids. The J segment lost 5 bases and the V segment lost 6 bases, leaving 7 bases of the junction unmatched. DNA of the CDR3: TGTGCCAGCAGCCGACTAGCGGTGAGGACCGGGGAGCTGTTTTTT. Translating it yields CASSRLAVRTGELFF. Supplemented by reference TRBV2 and TRBJ2-2, the full variable domain reads EPEVTQTPSHQVTQMGQEVILRCVPISNHLYFYWYRQILGQKVEFLVSFYNNEISEKSEIFDDQFSVERPDGSNFTLKIRSTKLEDSAMYFCASSRLAVRTGELFFGEGSRLTVL.

This clonotype was observed many times. The V gene is TRBV7-9, the J gene TRBJ2-3, with D unclear. The ends were cut back, 5 bases at V and 3 bases at J, with 6 bases in the middle. In germline, CDR1 is SEHNR, CDR2 FQNEAQ (reference sequence). The CDR3 runs to 12 residues. The DNA for the CDR3 is TGTGCCAGCAGCCACAATACAGATACGCAGTATTTT. Translation: CASSHNTDTQYF. Together with reference TRBV7-9 and TRBJ2-3, the CDR3 gives the full variable domain: DTGVSQNPRHKITKRGQNVTFRCDPISEHNRLYWYRQTLGQGPEFLTYFQNEAQLEKSRLLSDRFSAERPKGSFSTLEIQRTEQGDSAMYLCASSHNTDTQYFGPGTRLTVL.

The J gene is TRBJ2-3, the V gene TRBV7-9, with 7 nucleotides matching TRBD1. The germline V gene encodes CDR1 SEHNR and CDR2 FQNEAQ (reference sequence). After removal of 5 bases from V and 4 bases from J, the junction contained 6 bases not matched to a gene. The CDR3 is 14 amino acids. CDR3: CASSLGTAADTQYF. The CDR3, as DNA: TGTGCCAGCAGCCTGGGGACAGCCGCAGATACGCAGTATTTT.

Ten or more counts support this clonotype. J is TRBJ2-1 and V is TRBV24-1; D unresolved. In germline, CDR1 is KGHDR, CDR2 SFDVKD. The CDR3 covers 13 residues. Between the trimmed V and J ends, which lost 4 bases and 6 bases, there was a span of 9 bases. The CDR3 spells CATSEPSFNEQFF. For the CDR3, the DNA is TGTGCCACCAGTGAGCCCTCGTTCAATGAGCAGTTCTTC.

This chain links TRBV12-3 or TRBV12-4 with TRBJ2-1; 14 bases fit TRBD2. Trimming at V came to 3 bases and at J to 7 bases, leaving 5 bases not matched to a gene. The CDR3 spans 16 residues. The CDR3 sequence: CASSLAGTSGSNEQFF. The CDR3 DNA follows: TGTGCCAGCAGTTTGGCCGGGACTAGCGGGAGTAATGAGCAGTTCTTC.

This clonotype was seen many times. V usage is TRBV4-2 and J usage is TRBJ1-4; a possible D gene is TRBD1 (5 bases). V dropped 0 bases and J dropped 0 bases, with 17 bases sitting between them. Per the germline V gene, CDR1 is LGHNA and CDR2 is YNFKEQ. This CDR3 comprises 19 residues. Here the CDR3 DNA reads TGTGCCAGCAGCCAAGAGGGCTTGAGGGGACCTGCAACTAATGAAAAACTGTTTTTT. Residues: CASSQEGLRGPATNEKLFF.

The chain is built from TRBV7-9 and TRBJ1-1; D remains unclear. The V end was cut by 2 bases, the J end by 0 bases, with 10 bases between. Per germline, CDR1 SEHNR and CDR2 FQNEAQ (reference sequence). The CDR3 consists of 15 residues. In DNA form, the CDR3 reads TGTGCCAGCAGCTTATCGGAGAGCATGAACACTGAAGCTTTCTTT. Translating it yields CASSLSESMNTEAFF.

This clonotype turned up a few times. The chain recombines TRBV28 with TRBJ1-1; D remains unclear. This CDR3 has 14 residues. The germline V and J ends were trimmed by 6 bases and 4 bases, with 15 bases remaining between them. CDR1 and CDR2 from the germline V gene are MDHEN and SYDVKM. CDR3 amino acids: CASSPPGFGTEAFF. Here the CDR3 DNA reads TGTGCCAGCAGCCCCCCCGGGTTTGGCACTGAAGCTTTCTTT.

This clonotype was counted at least ten times. This chain connects TRBV7-6 to TRBJ2-1; TRBD1 might be the D (7 bases). Per germline, CDR1 SGHVS and CDR2 FNYEAQ. V gave up 0 bases and J gave up 12 bases, with 9 bases separating them. CDR3 size: 12 residues. The CDR3 DNA reads TGTGCCAGCAGCTTAGCGCAGGGGGGGCAGTTCTTC. As protein: CASSLAQGGQFF. Full variable domain (outside the CDR3, taken from reference TRBV7-6 and TRBJ2-1): GAGVSQSPRYKVTKRGQDVALRCDPISGHVSLYWYRQALGQGPEFLTYFNYEAQQDKSGLPNDRFSAERPEGSISTLTIQRTEQRDSAMYRCASSLAQGGQFFGPGTRLTVL.

This clonotype was picked up a small number of times. CDR3 in amino acids: CASRLPDRGTEAFF. CDR3 coding DNA: TGTGCCAGCAGACTACCGGACAGGGGAACTGAAGCTTTCTTT. This sequence joins TRBV6-6 and TRBJ1-1; 9 nucleotides match TRBD1. V shed 6 bases and J 5 bases; nucleotides not matched to a gene: 7. Per the germline V gene, CDR1 is MNHNY and CDR2 is SVGAGI (reference sequence). This CDR3 has 14 residues.

The sample holds a few counts of this clonotype. The gene calls are TRBV15 and TRBJ2-1; 7 positions agree with TRBD1. Germline CDR1 reads LNHNV; CDR2 reads YYDKDF (reference sequence). The CDR3 runs to 15 residues. V shed 1 base and J 4 bases; nucleotides not matched to a gene: 4. The CDR3 DNA reads as TGTGCCACCAGCAGAGGAGGGGGCGGATACAATGAGCAGTTCTTC. This gives the protein CATSRGGGGYNEQFF. The complete variable domain, with remaining parts taken from reference TRBV15 and TRBJ2-1, reads DAMVIQNPRYQVTQFGKPVTLSCSQTLNHNVMYWYQQKSSQAPKLLFHYYDKDFNNEADTPDNFQSRRPNTSFCFLDIRSPGLGDTAMYLCATSRGGGGYNEQFFGPGTRLTVL.